This T cell receptor beta chain derives from a study of a mutant IDH1 vaccine in newly diagnosed glioma. Study information: Vaccine administration was initiated 4-6 weeks following radiotherapy alone, or with temozolomide cycles. Of the patients given treatment, approximately 62% were male and roughly 38% were female, and a mean age of roughly 40 years was recorded. Study-level findings and limits: With respect to changes in top peripheral T cell clonotypes, pseudoprogression seemed unrelated.

Details on this clone: Its antigen is unknown.

The time point was: week 47, end of study. Doses comprised 300 ug of mutant IDH1 20-mer peptide each, plus topical imiquimod. The assay was immunoSEQ multiplex PCR, and TCRdb's table has in-frame clones only and misses some. The profile shows 50,000 to 70,000 clones, around 83% of them singletons. The sample here was PBMCs, taken from a glioma patient whose treatment included an IDH1 peptide vaccine. The source is a woman aged 45-65 years with glioma.

CDR3 loop: CASSRDRGSNQPQHF. The CDR3 bases are TGTGCCAGCAGCCGGGACAGGGGTAGCAATCAGCCCCAGCATTTT. The V gene is TRBV7-6, the J gene TRBJ1-5; 10 bases match TRBD1. Germline V lookup: CDR1 SGHVS, CDR2 FNYEAQ. The CDR3 contains 15 residues. V trimming: 5 bases; J trimming: 0 bases; junction bases outside the gene matches: 1.